One sample yielded the 30 T cell receptor beta chains listed below, sequenced in a study of blood T cells in healthy people across ages. The authors ran a second PCR of about 7 to 11 cycles using a sample-barcoded 5' primer and a J-beta primer mix. TCRdb re-called the 5' RACE reads with MiXCR, one entry per CDR3 protein. The sample lists hundreds of thousands of distinct CDR3 sequences, about 29% occurring once. These data were also filed under a second study, of T cells of mothers and their children.

The sequencing sample was made of blood. The receptors were gathered from a boy between 2 and 10 years old in good health.

V and J are TRBV4-1 and TRBJ2-7; D is undetermined. Germline V gives CDR1 MGHRA, CDR2 YSYEKL. Between the trimmed V and J ends, which lost 0 bases and 6 bases, there was a span of 12 bases. CDR3 size: 14 residues. CDR3 nucleotides: TGCGCCAGCAGCCAAGATACTAAAGGCCTCGAGCAGTACTTC. Protein product: CASSQDTKGLEQYF.

In its sample, this clonotype was seen many times. Compared with germline, one end of the junction differs, possibly owing to a read error. The chain links TRBV5-1 to TRBJ1-1; 7 nucleotides line up with TRBD1. CDR1 is SGHRS and CDR2 is YFSETQ in the germline V gene. The CDR3 length is 14 residues. The CDR3 DNA is TGTGCCAGCAGCTCGGGACAGACGAACACTGAAGCTTTCTTT. Its protein is CASSSGQTNTEAFF. Full variable domain (missing parts from reference TRBV5-1 and TRBJ1-1): KAGVTQTPRYLIKTRGQQVTLSCSPISGHRSVSWYQQTPGQGLQFLFEYFSETQRNKGNFPGRFSGRQFSNSRSEMNVSTLELGDSALYLCASSSGQTNTEAFFGQGTRLTVV.

The chain carries TRBV11-2 and TRBJ2-5, with 11 bases lining up with TRBD1. CDR3 length: 15 amino acids. V trimming: 4 bases; J trimming: 3 bases; junction bases outside the gene matches: 4. Germline V gene lookup returns CDR1 SGHAT and CDR2 FQNNGV. CDR3 sequence reads: CASSWRGQGEETQYF. CDR3 nucleotides: TGTGCCAGCAGCTGGCGGGGACAGGGGGAAGAGACCCAGTACTTC.

The genes are TRBV4-3 and TRBJ2-5, with 8 bases aligning to TRBD2. The J call may be mistaken, given a closer DNA end match to TRBJ2-7. This CDR3 is built from 13 residues. Germline V gene sequence: CDR1 LGHNA, CDR2 YSLEER. The CDR3 bases are TGCGCCAGCAGCCACTCACTAGCGGACGAGCAGTACTTC. Its protein is CASSHSLADEQYF.

As concerns this clonotype: One end of the junction varies from germline; a read error may be responsible. This chain uses TRBV11-2 with TRBJ2-3; D is unclear. CDR1 and CDR2 from the germline V gene are SGHAT and FQNNGV. The CDR3 consists of 17 residues. CDR3 DNA: TGTGCCAGCAGAACCTTTTTGAAAGGGCCCAACACAGATACGCGGTATTTT. Translation: CASRTFLKGPNTDTRYF.

The CDR3, as DNA: TGTGCCAGCTCATCTTTCCCAAACTCCTACGAGCAGTACTTC. This gives the protein CASSSFPNSYEQYF. V usage is TRBV18 and J usage is TRBJ2-7; D uncertain. This CDR3 is built from 14 residues. Germline assignment: CDR1 KGHSH and CDR2 LQKENI. The germline V and J ends were trimmed by 5 bases and 0 bases, with 11 bases remaining between them.

There are a few counts of this clonotype. This chain connects TRBV6-6 to TRBJ2-7, with a weak D call TRBD2 (6 bases). The CDR3 has 14 amino acids. Per germline, CDR1 MNHNY and CDR2 SVGAGI (reference sequence). V lost 2 bases and J 5 bases, leaving 13 bases between the germline ends. The CDR3 is CASSYGREANEQYF. Here the CDR3 DNA reads TGTGCCAGCAGTTACGGCAGGGAGGCCAACGAGCAGTACTTC.

This clonotype was counted between two and nine times. The genes are TRBV7-2 and TRBJ2-5; 7 bases are a match to TRBD2. V trimming: 2 bases; J trimming: 0 bases; junction bases outside the gene matches: 3. CDR1 and CDR2 (germline): SGHTA, FQGNSA. This CDR3 is 15 amino acids long. The CDR3 bases are TGTGCCAGCAGCTTAAGGGCGGGAGACCAAGAGACCCAGTACTTC. It codes for CASSLRAGDQETQYF.

This chain uses TRBV6-5 with TRBJ2-5; 13 bases map to TRBD2. The CDR3 is made up of 17 amino acids. Germline values: CDR1 MNHEY, CDR2 SVGAGI. With 6 bases clipped from V and 4 bases from J, the junction kept 11 bases outside the gene matches. CDR3 sequence: CASSFTSGRARRETQYF. The CDR3 region has the DNA TGTGCCAGCAGCTTTACTAGCGGGAGGGCCAGGAGAGAGACCCAGTACTTC.

The chain couples TRBV21-1 to TRBJ1-5; TRBD1 is taken as the D call from the table, unchecked against the DNA. TRBV21-1 is noted as a pseudogene. This CDR3 has 14 residues. CDR3 amino acids: CASSRTGGVQPQHF. The CDR3 DNA follows: TGTGCCAGCAGCCGGACAGGGGGCGTTCAGCCCCAGCATTTT.

The V gene is TRBV20-1, the J gene TRBJ2-2; 8 bases line up with TRBD2. CDR3 length equals 15 residues. V shed 6 bases, J shed 0 bases, and the junction held 6 bases outside the gene matches. Germline lookup yields CDR1 DFQATT and CDR2 SNEGSKA (reference sequence). The DNA for the CDR3 is TGCAGTGCCTCGCCACTAGCGGCGAACACCGGGGAGCTGTTTTTT. Translated, it gives CSASPLAANTGELFF.

The rearrangement joins TRBV20-1 to TRBJ2-7, with D unclear. The germline V and J ends were trimmed by 7 bases and 0 bases, with 13 bases remaining between them. From germline, CDR1 is DFQATT and CDR2 SNEGSKA (reference sequence). The CDR3 runs 13 residues. The CDR3 protein is CSDALGSSYEQYF. The CDR3 DNA reads TGCAGTGATGCTCTGGGCAGCTCCTACGAGCAGTACTTC.

CDR3 sequence (DNA): TGTGCCAGCAGTGAAGAAGGGACCGAGAGCTCCTACGAGCAGTACTTC. As protein: CASSEEGTESSYEQYF. The chain couples TRBV6-1 to TRBJ2-7; D could derive from TRBD1 or TRBD2 (5 bases each). CDR3 length equals 16 residues. V gave up 1 base and J gave up 0 bases, with 13 bases separating them. Germline-derived CDR1 and CDR2 are MNHNS and SASEGT.

The chain is built from TRBV3-1 and TRBJ2-5; possibly TRBD1 for D (6 bases). The DNA end favors TRBJ2-1, so the J call may be wrong. Germline lookup yields CDR1 LGHDT and CDR2 YNNKEL (reference sequence). The CDR3 loop spans 17 amino acids. The CDR3 loop reads CASSQDFKGGPFGKQFF. The CDR3 coding sequence is TGTGCCAGCAGCCAAGATTTTAAAGGGGGTCCCTTCGGTAAGCAGTTCTTC.

The chain is built from TRBV13 and TRBJ1-1; D not resolved. Germline V gives CDR1 PRHDT, CDR2 FYEKMQ (reference sequence). CDR3 length: 14 residues. Deletions cut 4 bases from V and 4 bases from J, with 13 bases between. CDR3 in DNA: TGTGCCAGCAGCTCCGGCCATTCTGGCACTGAAGCTTTCTTT. Translation: CASSSGHSGTEAFF.

This clonotype was picked up a small number of times. This CDR3 fails to terminate in the conserved phenylalanine or tryptophan, so it likely reflects a read error. The DNA is omitted, as the CDR3 cannot be located on it reliably, and the CDR3 follows TCRdb's listing. The chain has TRBV7-2 and TRBJ2-7; the table assigns TRBD2, which was not confirmed against the DNA. The CDR3 spans 8 amino acids, including both terminal residues. CDR1 is SGHTA and CDR2 is FQGNSA in the germline V gene. The chain's CDR3 is CASRRTTS.

This clonotype has a count of ten or more. The chain joins TRBV12-3 or TRBV12-4 to TRBJ2-4; D remains unclear. CDR3 length equals 13 residues. V gave up 5 bases and J gave up 9 bases, with 14 bases separating them. CDR3 amino acids: CASSTDWTGIQYF. CDR3 in DNA: TGTGCCAGCAGTACCGACTGGACGGGCATTCAGTACTTC.

In regard to this clonotype: One junction end disagrees with the germline gene, perhaps due to a read error. V is TRBV3-1 and J is TRBJ2-5, with 9 bases that match TRBD2. This CDR3 contains 13 residues. Germline CDR1 is LGHDT and CDR2 is YNNKEL (reference sequence). CDR3 bases: TGTGCCGGCAGCCAGAGCGGGAGGGAGACCCAGTACTTC. Translated: CAGSQSGRETQYF.

The rearrangement joins TRBV6-6 to TRBJ2-5; 7 nucleotides match TRBD1. Germline assignment: CDR1 MNHNY and CDR2 SVGAGI (reference sequence). CDR3 length equals 15 residues. V lost 2 bases to trimming and J lost 1 base; unmatched junction nucleotides: 4. The CDR3 reads CASSYDRALQETQYF. CDR3 in DNA: TGTGCCAGCAGTTACGACAGGGCCCTCCAAGAGACCCAGTACTTC.

This clonotype was seen only a few times. The rearrangement links TRBV20-1 to TRBJ2-4; 11 bases agree with TRBD2. Germline assignment: CDR1 DFQATT and CDR2 SNEGSKA (reference sequence). The CDR3 runs 20 residues. V was pared by 3 bases and J by 2 bases, with 18 bases of the junction left unmatched. The CDR3 coding sequence is TGCAGTGCTAGTGTAGGCGAGACTAGCGGGAATCGGGGAACCAAAAACATTCAGTACTTC. Translation: CSASVGETSGNRGTKNIQYF.

This clonotype was seen only a few times. The rearrangement links TRBV12-3 or TRBV12-4 to TRBJ2-5; tentative D call: TRBD2 (5 bases). CDR3 length: 15 amino acids. Trimming took off 5 bases at V and 4 bases at J, with 17 bases between the two ends. The CDR3 DNA sequence: TGTGCCAGCAGTGGAAAACTAGGCCCGGTAGAGACCCAGTACTTC. This gives the protein CASSGKLGPVETQYF.

This clonotype was observed a handful of times. The chain joins TRBV10-2 to TRBJ2-7, with a possible D match to TRBD2 (5 bases). The last part of the DNA fits TRBJ2-5 better; the J call may be wrong. In germline, CDR1 is WSHSY, CDR2 SAAADI. This CDR3 has 12 amino acids. The CDR3 sequence is CASADRGETQYF. The CDR3 DNA is TGCGCCAGCGCGGACCGGGGAGAGACCCAGTACTTC.

The chain carries TRBV11-2 and TRBJ1-5; 7 bases fit TRBD1. The germline V gene has CDR1 SGHAT and CDR2 FQNNGV. The CDR3 spans 17 residues. J was trimmed by 3 bases and V by 5 bases; bases with no gene match: 13. The CDR3 DNA sequence: TGTGCCAGCAGCCCATTAGGGGGCCTCCATAACAATCAGCCCCAGCATTTT. Its translation is CASSPLGGLHNNQPQHF.

This clonotype has just a few counts. The V call is TRBV6-5, the J call TRBJ2-3; the match to TRBD2 covers 8 bases. Trimming removed 3 bases from V and 1 base from J; junction bases left unmatched: 3. Looked up from germline, CDR1 is MNHEY and CDR2 is SVGAGI. The CDR3 totals 15 residues. In DNA, the CDR3 is TGTGCCAGCAGTTATATGACTAGCGGCACAGATACGCAGTATTTT. Its translation: CASSYMTSGTDTQYF.

J is TRBJ2-1 and V is TRBV19; a possible D gene is TRBD2 (6 bases). V lost 3 bases and J 6 bases, leaving 12 bases between the germline ends. Germline V gives CDR1 LNHDA, CDR2 SQIVND (reference sequence). The CDR3 loop spans 14 amino acids. CDR3 in DNA: TGTGCCAGTAGTATGTTGGAGGGAGGCAATGAGCAGTTCTTC. It encodes CASSMLEGGNEQFF.

This chain joins TRBV11-2 and TRBJ1-1, with 9 bases matching TRBD1. After removal of 4 bases from V and 5 bases from J, the junction contained 8 bases not matched to a gene. The CDR3 spans 15 residues. The V gene's germline CDR1 is SGHAT and CDR2 FQNNGV. CDR3 DNA: TGTGCCAGCAGCTCCAACAGGGGGCGGGGGACTGAAGCTTTCTTT. It yields the protein CASSSNRGRGTEAFF.

This clonotype was counted between two and nine times. The chain combines TRBV4-2 with TRBJ2-1; D is perhaps TRBD1 or TRBD2 (5 bases each). The CDR3 is made up of 13 amino acids. The germline V gene has CDR1 LGHNA and CDR2 YNFKEQ. With 4 bases removed from V and 6 bases from J, the gap between germline ends came to 10 bases. The CDR3 protein is CASSLPGGNEQFF. CDR3 coding DNA: TGTGCCAGCAGCCTACCTGGGGGCAATGAGCAGTTCTTC.

This clonotype has only a few counts. The chain links TRBV3-1 to TRBJ2-5; D is perhaps TRBD2 (5 bases). Trimming left V 3 bases short and J 2 bases short, with 7 bases between. Germline assignment: CDR1 LGHDT and CDR2 YNNKEL (reference sequence). CDR3 length: 13 amino acids. This CDR3 is CASSQRVQETQYF. The CDR3 DNA reads TGTGCCAGCAGCCAGAGGGTTCAAGAGACCCAGTACTTC.

The chain is built from TRBV12-3 or TRBV12-4 and TRBJ1-1; maybe TRBD1 (6 bases). This CDR3 spans 15 amino acids. Trimming stripped 6 bases from V and 1 base from J, with 15 bases between. The CDR3 region is CASRGGRSQNTEAFF. CDR3 DNA sequence: TGTGCCAGCAGAGGGGGACGTAGTCAGAACACTGAAGCTTTCTTT.

This chain links TRBV20-1 with TRBJ2-1; 14 nucleotides agree with TRBD2. Germline trimming cut 4 bases from V and 2 bases from J; bases unmatched to any gene: 13. The CDR3 consists of 19 residues. Per germline, CDR1 DFQATT and CDR2 SNEGSKA (reference sequence). The CDR3 DNA sequence: TGCAGTGCTATATTGGTAGGGACTAGCGGGAGTGGGGCCTACAATGAGCAGTTCTTC. This encodes CSAILVGTSGSGAYNEQFF.